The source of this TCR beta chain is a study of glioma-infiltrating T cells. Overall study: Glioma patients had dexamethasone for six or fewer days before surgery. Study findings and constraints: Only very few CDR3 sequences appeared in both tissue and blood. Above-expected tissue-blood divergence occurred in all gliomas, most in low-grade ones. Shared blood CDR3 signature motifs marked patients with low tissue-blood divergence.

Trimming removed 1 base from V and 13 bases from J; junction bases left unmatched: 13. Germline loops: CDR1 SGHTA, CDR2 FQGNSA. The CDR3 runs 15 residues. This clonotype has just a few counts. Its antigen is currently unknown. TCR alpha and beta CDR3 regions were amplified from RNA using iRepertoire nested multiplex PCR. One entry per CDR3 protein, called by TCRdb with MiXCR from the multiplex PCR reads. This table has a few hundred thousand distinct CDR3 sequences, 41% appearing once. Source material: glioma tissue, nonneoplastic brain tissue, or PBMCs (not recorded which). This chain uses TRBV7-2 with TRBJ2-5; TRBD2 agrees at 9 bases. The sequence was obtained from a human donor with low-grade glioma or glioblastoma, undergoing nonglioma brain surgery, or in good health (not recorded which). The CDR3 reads CASSLDWVSGRSWYF. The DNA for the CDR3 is TGTGCCAGCAGCTTAGATTGGGTTAGCGGGAGAAGTTGGTACTTC.